Here is one TCR beta chain with its context. This CDR3 comprises 13 residues. The germline V gene has CDR1 SQVTM and CDR2 ANQGSEA. The V end was cut by 4 bases, the J end by 2 bases, with 11 bases between. Measured with immunoSEQ multiplex PCR; TCRdb has only the in-frame clones, and not every one. The sample lists 65,000 to 90,000 clones, approximately 90% occurring once. This record belongs to a study of technical replicates of blood from several donors. The V gene is TRBV29-1, the J gene TRBJ1-1; D may be TRBD1 (5 bases). The clonotype originates from a human donor in good health. Some clones in this sample may be carry-over from other donors' samples. Material for sequencing was PBMCs. CDR3: CSVVRGGNTEAFF. The CDR3 bases are TGCAGCGTTGTTAGGGGTGGAAACACTGAAGCTTTCTTT.